This paragraph covers one TCR beta chain sequence. There is no known antigen for this receptor. Within one base of it there is no much larger clone, and no base qualities were kept. The time point label here, explained by the study, means: pretreatment peripheral blood. A total of some 30 patients with locally advanced or metastatic urothelial carcinoma, treated at Memorial Sloan Kettering on a trial protocol, made up the cohort. Peripheral blood mononuclear cells were collected pretreatment and during treatment, at between 1 and 8 total time points per patient. The Qiagen DNeasy Blood extraction kit was used to purify genomic DNA from total PBMCs and tumor samples. Collected pretreatment and during treatment, PBMCs were isolated and stored as previously described. The data originate from a study of PD-L1 blockade in urothelial cancer (dated by TCRdb to the late 2010s). The study in broad terms: Therapy was started at some point between 2012 and 2014 for all patients, and atezolizumab 1,200 mg was administered intravenously every 3 weeks. Blood samples gave a median of around 130,000 T cells and 88,000 or so unique TCRs, with a median clonality of about 0.078. Blood samples were analyzed at 3 weeks after treatment start (second dose) and at 6 weeks after treatment start. About 90% of the roughly 29 patients were males with bladder-origin urothelial cancer, and about 65% of the roughly 29 reported a prior smoking history. Patients had an ECOG performance status of 0 or 1 and had received between 0 and 3 prior chemotherapy regimens. Pretreatment blood TCR-seq was available for under 35 patients, at least one posttreatment blood collection was obtained for 25 or so patients, and tumor TCR-seq was available for 25 or so patients. Pretreatment tumor samples, along with matched peripheral blood serially collected before and after atezolizumab treatment, were subjected to TCR sequencing. Durable clinical benefit meant progression-free survival longer than 6 months, and TCR features were also tested against progression-free and overall survival. In the same patients, pretreatment tumors underwent whole exome sequencing and RNA sequencing in addition to TCR sequencing. Durable clinical benefit was achieved by nine patients and was not achieved by 20 patients. The study was an exploratory multi-omic analysis of somatic, immune and clinical correlates of response to PD-L1 blockade with atezolizumab in urothelial cancer. Study-level results and caveats: Because of the small sample size (n = 29) and the many exploratory analyses performed, the results are intended to be regarded as hypothesis-generating. Improved progression-free and overall survival was found to be associated with pretreatment peripheral blood TCR clonality below the median. Patients with durable benefit showed greater expansion of tumor-associated TCR clones in peripheral blood 3 weeks after starting treatment (n of about 20, p = 0.022).

The CDR3 numbers 12 residues from cysteine through phenylalanine. Only the CDR3 part of the read is kept: 36 bases, read in frame from the first base. In the germline V gene (reference sequence), CDR1 corresponds to SGHNT and CDR2 to YYREEE. At the junction V is shortened by 4 bases and J by 0 bases, with 3 bases in between. Synthetic TCR analog templates were spiked into each PCR to estimate absolute template abundance from read counts. Using the immunoSEQ assay, TCRbeta CDR3 regions were amplified from genomic DNA with bias-controlled V and J gene primers. Sequencing of rearranged TCRbeta segments was performed at approximately 20X coverage. On the authors' methods: Sequencing errors were corrected by clustering and CDR3s were annotated against IMGT to assign V, D and J genes. Downstream analyses used only productive TCRbeta rearrangements, leaving out any out-of-frame or stop-codon sequences. To compute clonality, Shannon entropy was normalized by the log of the number of unique productive sequences and then subtracted from one. Fisher's exact test with Benjamini-Hochberg correction, using a cutoff of adjusted p below 0.01, was how clones that differed between time points or between blood and tumor were identified. Drawn from immuneACCESS, this table holds only the in-frame rearrangements with V and J called that TCRdb kept. Clones are partly lost; checked studies trace under half to an unresolved V gene and leave the rest unexplained. V, J and clone size derive from that table, while D and trimming were established from the DNA sequence. This sample lists 95,000 or so clones; 80% to 90% were detected once. The top ten clonotypes cover 1.5% to 2.5% of the sample.

The V gene is TRBV5-4 and the J gene is TRBJ2-3, with no D gene named confidently. The sequenced sample was PBMCs, obtained around atezolizumab (anti-PD-L1) treatment. This TCR was recovered from a man aged 55 to 69 with urothelial cancer. Here is the DNA: TGTGCCAGCAGCCCTAGCACAGATACGCAGTATTTT. The translation is CASSPSTDTQYF.